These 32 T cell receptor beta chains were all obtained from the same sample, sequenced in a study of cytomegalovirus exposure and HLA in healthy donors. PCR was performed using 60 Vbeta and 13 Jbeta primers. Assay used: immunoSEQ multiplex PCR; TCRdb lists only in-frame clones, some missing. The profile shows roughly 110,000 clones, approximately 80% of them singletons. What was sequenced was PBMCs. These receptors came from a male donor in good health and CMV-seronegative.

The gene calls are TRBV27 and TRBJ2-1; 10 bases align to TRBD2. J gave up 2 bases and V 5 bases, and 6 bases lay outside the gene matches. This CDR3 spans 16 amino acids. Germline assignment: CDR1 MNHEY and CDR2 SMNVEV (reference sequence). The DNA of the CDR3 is TGTGCCAGCAGTCCCGGACTAGCGGTGACCTACAATGAGCAGTTCTTC. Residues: CASSPGLAVTYNEQFF.

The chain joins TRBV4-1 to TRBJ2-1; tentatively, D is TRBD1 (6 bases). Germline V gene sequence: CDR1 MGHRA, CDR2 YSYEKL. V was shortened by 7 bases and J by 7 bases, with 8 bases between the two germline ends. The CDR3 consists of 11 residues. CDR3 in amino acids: CASTTGNEQFF. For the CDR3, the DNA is TGCGCCAGCACCACAGGGAATGAGCAGTTCTTC.

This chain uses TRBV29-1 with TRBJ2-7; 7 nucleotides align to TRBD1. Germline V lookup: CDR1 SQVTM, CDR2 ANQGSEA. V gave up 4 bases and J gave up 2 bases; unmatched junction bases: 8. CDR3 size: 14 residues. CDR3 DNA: TGCAGCGTTGGCCAGGGGGATTATACCTACGAGCAGTACTTC. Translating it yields CSVGQGDYTYEQYF.

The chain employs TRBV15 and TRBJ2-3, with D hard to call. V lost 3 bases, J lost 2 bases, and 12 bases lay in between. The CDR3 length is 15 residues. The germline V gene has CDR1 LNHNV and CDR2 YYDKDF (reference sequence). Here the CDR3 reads CATSSAVSLTDTQYF. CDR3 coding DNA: TGTGCCACCAGCAGCGCAGTATCCCTCACAGATACGCAGTATTTT. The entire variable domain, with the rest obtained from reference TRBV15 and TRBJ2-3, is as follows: DAMVIQNPRYQVTQFGKPVTLSCSQTLNHNVMYWYQQKSSQAPKLLFHYYDKDFNNEADTPDNFQSRRPNTSFCFLDIRSPGLGDTAMYLCATSSAVSLTDTQYFGPGTRLTVL.

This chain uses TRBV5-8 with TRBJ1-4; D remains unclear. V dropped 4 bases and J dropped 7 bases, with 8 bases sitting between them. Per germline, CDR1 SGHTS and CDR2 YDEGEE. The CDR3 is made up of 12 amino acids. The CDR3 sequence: CASSLSREKLFF. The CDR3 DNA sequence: TGTGCCAGCAGCCTCTCTCGTGAAAAACTGTTTTTT.

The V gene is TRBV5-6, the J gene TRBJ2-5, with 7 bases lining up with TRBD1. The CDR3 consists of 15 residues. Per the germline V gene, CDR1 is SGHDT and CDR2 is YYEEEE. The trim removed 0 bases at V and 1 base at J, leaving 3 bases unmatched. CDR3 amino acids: CASSLVGTAQETQYF. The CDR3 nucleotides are TGTGCCAGCAGCTTGGTAGGGACAGCCCAAGAGACCCAGTACTTC.

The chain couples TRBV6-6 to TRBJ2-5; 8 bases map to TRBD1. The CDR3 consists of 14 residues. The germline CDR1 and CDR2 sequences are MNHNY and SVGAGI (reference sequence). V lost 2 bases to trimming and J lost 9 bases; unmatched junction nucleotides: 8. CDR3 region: CASSYPGQGLAQYF. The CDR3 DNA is TGTGCCAGCAGTTACCCCGGACAGGGTCTTGCCCAGTACTTC.

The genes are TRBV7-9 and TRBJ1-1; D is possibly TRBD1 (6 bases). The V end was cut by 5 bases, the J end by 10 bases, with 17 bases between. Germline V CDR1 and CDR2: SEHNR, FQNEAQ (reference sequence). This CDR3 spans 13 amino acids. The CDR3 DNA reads TGTGCCAGCAGCCCTGACAGGCCCAGGCCAGCTTTCTTT. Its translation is CASSPDRPRPAFF.

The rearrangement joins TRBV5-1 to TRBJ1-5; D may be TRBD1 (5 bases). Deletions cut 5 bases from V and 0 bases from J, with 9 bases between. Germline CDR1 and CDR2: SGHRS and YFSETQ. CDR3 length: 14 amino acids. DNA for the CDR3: TGCGCCAGCAGTCCGACAGATAGCAATCAGCCCCAGCATTTT. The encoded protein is CASSPTDSNQPQHF.

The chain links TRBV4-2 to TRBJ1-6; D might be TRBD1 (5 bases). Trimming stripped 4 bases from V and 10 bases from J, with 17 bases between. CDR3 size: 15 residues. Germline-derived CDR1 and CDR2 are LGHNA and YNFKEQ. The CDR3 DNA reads TGTGCCAGCAGCCCGTCCACCTTTAAGGGGTCACCCCTCCACTTT. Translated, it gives CASSPSTFKGSPLHF.

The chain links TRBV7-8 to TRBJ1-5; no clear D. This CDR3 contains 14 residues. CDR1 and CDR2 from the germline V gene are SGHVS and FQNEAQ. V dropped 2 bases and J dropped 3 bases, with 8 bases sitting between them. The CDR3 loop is CASSLRGLNQPQHF. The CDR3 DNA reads TGTGCCAGCAGCTTAAGAGGGCTCAATCAGCCCCAGCATTTT. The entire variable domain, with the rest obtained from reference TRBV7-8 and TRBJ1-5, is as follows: GAGVSQSPRYKVAKRGQDVALRCDPISGHVSLFWYQQALGQGPEFLTYFQNEAQLDKSGLPSDRFFAERPEGSVSTLKIQRTQQEDSAVYLCASSLRGLNQPQHFGDGTRLSIL.

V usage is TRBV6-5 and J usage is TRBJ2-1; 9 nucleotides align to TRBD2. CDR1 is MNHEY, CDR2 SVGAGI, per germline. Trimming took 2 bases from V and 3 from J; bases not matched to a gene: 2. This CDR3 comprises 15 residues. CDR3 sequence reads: CASSYASGNYNEQFF. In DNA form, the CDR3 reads TGTGCCAGCAGTTACGCTAGCGGGAACTACAATGAGCAGTTCTTC.

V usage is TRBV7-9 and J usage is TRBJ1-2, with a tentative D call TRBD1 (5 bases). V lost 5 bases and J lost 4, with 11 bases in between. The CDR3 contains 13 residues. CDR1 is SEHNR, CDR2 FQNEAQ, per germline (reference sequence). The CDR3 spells CASSVSGSYGYTF. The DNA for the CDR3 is TGTGCCAGCAGCGTATCAGGGTCCTATGGCTACACCTTC.

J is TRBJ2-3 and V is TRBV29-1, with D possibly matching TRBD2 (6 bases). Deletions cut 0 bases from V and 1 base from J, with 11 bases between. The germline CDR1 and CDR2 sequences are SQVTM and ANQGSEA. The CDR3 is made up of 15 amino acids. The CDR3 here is CSVEDPGVGTDTQYF. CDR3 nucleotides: TGCAGCGTTGAAGACCCGGGAGTTGGCACAGATACGCAGTATTTT.

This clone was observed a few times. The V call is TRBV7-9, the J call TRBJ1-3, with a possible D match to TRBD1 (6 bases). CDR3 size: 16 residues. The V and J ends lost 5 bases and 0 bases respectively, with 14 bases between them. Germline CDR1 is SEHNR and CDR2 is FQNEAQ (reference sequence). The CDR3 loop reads CASSTYRAVSGNTIYF. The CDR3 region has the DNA TGTGCCAGCAGCACCTACAGGGCCGTCTCTGGAAACACCATATATTTT.

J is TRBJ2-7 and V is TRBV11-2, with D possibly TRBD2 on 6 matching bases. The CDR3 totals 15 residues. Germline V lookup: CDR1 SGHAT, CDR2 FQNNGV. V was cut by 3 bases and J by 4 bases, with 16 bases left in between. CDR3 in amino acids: CASSFEASGRYEQYF. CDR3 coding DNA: TGTGCCAGCAGCTTCGAGGCCTCCGGGAGATACGAGCAGTACTTC.

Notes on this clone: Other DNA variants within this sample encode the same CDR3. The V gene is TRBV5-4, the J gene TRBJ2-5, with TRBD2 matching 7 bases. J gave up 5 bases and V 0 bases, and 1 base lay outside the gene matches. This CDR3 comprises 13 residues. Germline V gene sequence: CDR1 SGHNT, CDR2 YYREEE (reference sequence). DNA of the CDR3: TGTGCCAGCAGCTTGGCCGGGGGGGAGACCCAGTACTTC. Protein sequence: CASSLAGGETQYF.

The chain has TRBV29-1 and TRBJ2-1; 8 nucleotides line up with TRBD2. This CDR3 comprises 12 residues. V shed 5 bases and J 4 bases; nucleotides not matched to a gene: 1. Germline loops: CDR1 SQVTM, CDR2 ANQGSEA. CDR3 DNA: TGCAGCGTTCGGGGGGGTTACAATGAGCAGTTCTTC. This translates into CSVRGGYNEQFF.

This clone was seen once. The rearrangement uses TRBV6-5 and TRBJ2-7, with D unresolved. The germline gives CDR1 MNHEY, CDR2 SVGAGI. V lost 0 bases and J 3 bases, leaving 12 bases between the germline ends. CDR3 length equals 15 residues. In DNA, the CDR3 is TGTGCCAGCAGTTACTCGATCTTGGGCCTCTACGAGCAGTACTTC. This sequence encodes CASSYSILGLYEQYF.

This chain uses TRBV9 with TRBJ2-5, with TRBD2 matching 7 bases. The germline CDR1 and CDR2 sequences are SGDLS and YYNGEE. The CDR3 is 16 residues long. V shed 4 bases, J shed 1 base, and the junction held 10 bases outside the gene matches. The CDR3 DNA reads TGTGCCAGCAGCCGCGGAGCCAGCGGGATCCAAGAGACCCAGTACTTC. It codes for CASSRGASGIQETQYF.

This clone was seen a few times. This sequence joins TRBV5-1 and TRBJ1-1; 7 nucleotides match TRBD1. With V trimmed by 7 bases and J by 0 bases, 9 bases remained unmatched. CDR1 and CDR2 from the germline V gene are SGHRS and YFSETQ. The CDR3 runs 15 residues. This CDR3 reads CASGGSDRVNTEAFF. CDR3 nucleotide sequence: TGCGCCAGCGGTGGATCAGACAGGGTGAACACTGAAGCTTTCTTT.

CDR3: CASSLDRRNEQFF. As DNA, the CDR3 is TGTGCCAGCAGCTTAGATCGCCGGAATGAGCAGTTCTTC. J is TRBJ2-1 and V is TRBV11-3, with D unclear. V was cut by 0 bases and J by 7 bases, with 7 bases left in between. This CDR3 contains 13 residues. In germline, CDR1 is SGHNT, CDR2 YENEEA.

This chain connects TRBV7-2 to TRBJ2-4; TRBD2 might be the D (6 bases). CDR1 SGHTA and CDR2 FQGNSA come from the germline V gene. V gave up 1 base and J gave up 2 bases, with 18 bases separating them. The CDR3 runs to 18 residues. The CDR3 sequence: CASSLESRGAISKNIQYF. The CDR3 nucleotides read TGTGCCAGCAGCTTAGAGTCACGCGGGGCTATCTCCAAAAACATTCAGTACTTC.

This CDR3 is CASSASPGQGSSGIEKLFF. The CDR3 DNA sequence: TGTGCCAGTAGTGCCTCGCCGGGACAGGGAAGTTCTGGGATTGAAAAACTGTTTTTT. The J gene is TRBJ1-4, the V gene TRBV19; 9 bases fit TRBD1. Germline V gene lookup returns CDR1 LNHDA and CDR2 SQIVND (reference sequence). The CDR3 consists of 19 residues. J lost 7 bases, V lost 5 bases, and 20 bases had no gene match.

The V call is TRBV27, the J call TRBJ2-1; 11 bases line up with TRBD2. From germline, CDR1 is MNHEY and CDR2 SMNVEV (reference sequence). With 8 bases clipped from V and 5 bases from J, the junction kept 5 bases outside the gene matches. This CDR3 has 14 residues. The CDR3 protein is CASEGSGRDNEQFF. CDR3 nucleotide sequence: TGTGCCAGCGAAGGTAGCGGGAGGGACAATGAGCAGTTCTTC.

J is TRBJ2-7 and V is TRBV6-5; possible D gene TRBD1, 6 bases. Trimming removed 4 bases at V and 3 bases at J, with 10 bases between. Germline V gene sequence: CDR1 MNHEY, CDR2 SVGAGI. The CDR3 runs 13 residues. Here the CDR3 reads CASSWGHNYEQYF. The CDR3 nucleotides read TGTGCCAGCAGTTGGGGACATAACTACGAGCAGTACTTC.

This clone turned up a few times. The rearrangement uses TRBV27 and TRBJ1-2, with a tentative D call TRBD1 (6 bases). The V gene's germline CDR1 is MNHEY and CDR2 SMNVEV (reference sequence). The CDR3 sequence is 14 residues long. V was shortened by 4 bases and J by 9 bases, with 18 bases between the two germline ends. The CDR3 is CASSSTSETGSYTF. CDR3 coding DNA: TGTGCCAGCAGTTCGACCTCTGAGACAGGAAGCTACACCTTC.

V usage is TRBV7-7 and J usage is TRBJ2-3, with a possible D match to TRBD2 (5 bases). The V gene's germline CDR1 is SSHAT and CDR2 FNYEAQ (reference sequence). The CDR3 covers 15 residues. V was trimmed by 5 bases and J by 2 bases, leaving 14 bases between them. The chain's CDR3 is CASSPTSHNTDTQYF. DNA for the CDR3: TGTGCCAGCAGCCCCACTAGTCACAACACAGATACGCAGTATTTT.

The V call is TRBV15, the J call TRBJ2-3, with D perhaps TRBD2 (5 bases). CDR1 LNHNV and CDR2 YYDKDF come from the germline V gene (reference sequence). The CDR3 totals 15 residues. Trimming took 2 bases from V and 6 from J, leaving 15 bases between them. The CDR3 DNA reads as TGTGCCACCAGCAGATCCTCGGACTTATTCGATACGCAGTATTTT. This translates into CATSRSSDLFDTQYF.

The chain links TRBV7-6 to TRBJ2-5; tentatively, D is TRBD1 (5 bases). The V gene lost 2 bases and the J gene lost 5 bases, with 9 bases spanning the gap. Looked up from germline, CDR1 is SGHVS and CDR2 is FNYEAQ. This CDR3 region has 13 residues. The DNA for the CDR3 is TGTGCCAGCAGCTTAAGGGGAACTGAGACCCAGTACTTC. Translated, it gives CASSLRGTETQYF.

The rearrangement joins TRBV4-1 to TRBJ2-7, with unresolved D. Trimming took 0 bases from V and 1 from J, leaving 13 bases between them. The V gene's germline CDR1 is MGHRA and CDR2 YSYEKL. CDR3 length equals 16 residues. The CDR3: CASSQEIYGNSYEQYF. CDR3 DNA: TGCGCCAGCAGCCAAGAGATTTACGGTAATTCCTACGAGCAGTACTTC.

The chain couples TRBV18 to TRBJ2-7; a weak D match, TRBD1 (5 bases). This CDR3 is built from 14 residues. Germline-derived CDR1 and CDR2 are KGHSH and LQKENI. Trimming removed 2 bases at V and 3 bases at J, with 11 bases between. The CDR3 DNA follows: TGTGCCAGCTCACCAGGGGCCTCTTACTACGAGCAGTACTTC. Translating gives CASSPGASYYEQYF.